This entry is about one T cell receptor beta chain. Original analysis: For nucleated cells, counts were estimated from reference gene primer amplification. Generated by immunoSEQ multiplex PCR, the TCRdb table keeps only in-frame clones and is missing some. The DNA was the basis for D and trimming; V, J and clone size are from that table. The sample contains some 240,000 clones, over 70% of which appear only once. The source of the sample is a study of blood T cell repertoires in COVID-19. Study information: COVID-19 samples, acute and convalescent, were from the United States, Italy and Spain. In each case, the material was cDNA or gDNA derived from T cells, B-cell-depleted T cells, or PBMCs.

Between the trimmed V and J ends, which lost 3 bases and 1 base, there was a span of 11 bases. CDR3 length: 15 amino acids. Germline V gives CDR1 MNHEY, CDR2 SMNVEV (reference sequence). Sequenced material: peripheral blood. The sequence was obtained from a woman between 65 and 79 years old with COVID-19, enrolled during active disease. The chain joins TRBV27 to TRBJ2-3; the D is unclear. CDR3 DNA sequence: TGTGCCAGCAGTTTTTTGCAAGAGGGCACAGATACGCAGTATTTT. Its translation: CASSFLQEGTDTQYF.